This is a list of T cell receptor beta chains from one sample in a study of T cell repertoires in cytomegalovirus infection. Each CDR3 protein is one row after TCRdb ran MiXCR on the reads. The sample shows 350,000 to 400,000 distinct CDR3 sequences, 34% of them seen only once. Their antigen targets remain unknown. The source was cultured PBMCs, collected from culture after CMV antigen stimulation. These TCRs come from a human donor in good health (CMV status not recorded). Some clones in this sample may be carry-over from other donors' samples. The CDR3 runs from the conserved cysteine through the conserved F or W. Clone size is given for some rows only: seen once, a few or many times, or a class if the clone is expanded.

j_gene,v_gene,abundance,len,CDR3aa
TRBJ2-3,TRBV7-8,.,16,CASSLDRDRSTDTQYF
TRBJ1-1,TRBV7-2,.,15,CASSPWTGLNTEAFF
TRBJ2-1,TRBV4-3,.,14,CASSQGGSSNEQFF
TRBJ1-1,TRBV4-3,.,17,CASRKTLDRGGLTEAFF
TRBJ2-5,TRBV7-2,.,15,CASSLDVGRGETQYF
TRBJ2-2,TRBV20-1,.,17,CSASQLAGVGRTGELFF
TRBJ1-4,TRBV15,.,14,CATSRDRTWEKLFF
TRBJ1-1,TRBV7-2,many,17,CASSKGDRGLFLTEAFF
TRBJ2-2,TRBV19,.,16,CASHREREDTNGELFF
TRBJ2-6,TRBV12-3/TRBV12-4,.,17,CASSVRGRGVGANVLTF
TRBJ2-7,TRBV10-3,.,13,CATLPDNSYEQYF
TRBJ2-3,TRBV6-6,few,19,CASRPATEGLAELSGTQYF
TRBJ2-3,TRBV4-3,.,16,CASSHRTSGRIDTQYF
TRBJ2-1,TRBV7-8,many,15,CASSSRLSSYNEQFF
TRBJ2-7,TRBV19,.,15,CASSIVGQGTYEQYF
TRBJ1-5,TRBV6-6,once,11,CASSEFRVQHF
TRBJ2-2,TRBV6-2/TRBV6-3,.,14,CASSVLPNTGELFF
TRBJ1-2,TRBV27,once,14,CASRMDRGTDGYTF
TRBJ1-1,TRBV7-9,.,16,CASSSREGRKNTEAFF
TRBJ1-2,TRBV11-2,few,14,CASSTRTGSHGYTF
TRBJ2-5,TRBV20-1,.,13,CSAGGGVVETQYF
TRBJ1-2,TRBV11-2,.,14,CASSLLGGFDGYTF
TRBJ2-3,TRBV5-4,.,14,CASSPETGGDTQYF
TRBJ2-3,TRBV6-6,.,14,CASSGTSDTDTQYF
TRBJ1-1,TRBV7-8,few,14,CASSVTGPNTEAFF
TRBJ2-3,TRBV14,.,19,CASSQETGGRRQRTDTQYF
TRBJ1-2,TRBV28,.,13,CASSSYSNYGYTF
TRBJ2-1,TRBV30,.,16,CAWSVSGSNSYNEQFF